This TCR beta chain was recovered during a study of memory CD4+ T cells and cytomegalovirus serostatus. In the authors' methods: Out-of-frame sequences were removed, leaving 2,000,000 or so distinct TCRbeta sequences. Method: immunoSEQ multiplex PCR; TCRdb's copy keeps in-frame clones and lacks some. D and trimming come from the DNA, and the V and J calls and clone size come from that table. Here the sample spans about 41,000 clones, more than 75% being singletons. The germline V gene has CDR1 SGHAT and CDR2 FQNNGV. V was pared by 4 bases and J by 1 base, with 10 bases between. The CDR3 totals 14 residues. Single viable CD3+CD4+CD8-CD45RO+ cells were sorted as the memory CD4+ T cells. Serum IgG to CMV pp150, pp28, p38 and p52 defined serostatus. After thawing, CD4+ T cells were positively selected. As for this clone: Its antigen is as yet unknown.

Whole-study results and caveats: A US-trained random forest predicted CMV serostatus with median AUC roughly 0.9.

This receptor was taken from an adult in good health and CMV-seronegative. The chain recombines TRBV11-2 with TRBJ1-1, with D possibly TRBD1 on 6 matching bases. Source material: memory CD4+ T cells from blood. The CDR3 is CASSSQGPNTEAFF. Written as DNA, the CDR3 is TGTGCCAGCAGCTCACAGGGTCCGAACACTGAAGCTTTCTTT.